This entry lists 27 T cell receptor beta chains sequenced from one sample in a study of cytomegalovirus exposure and HLA in healthy donors. The PCR had 60 Vbeta and 13 Jbeta primers. Profiling relied on immunoSEQ multiplex PCR, and the TCRdb table lists in-frame clones only, not all of them. This sample has approximately 170,000 clones, with roughly 80% found just once. The sequenced sample consisted of PBMCs. The receptors here all came from a woman aged 18 to 35 in good health and CMV-seronegative.

This clone occurred once. This chain joins TRBV4-3 and TRBJ2-1, with 8 bases aligning to TRBD2. This CDR3 spans 17 amino acids. Looked up from germline, CDR1 is LGHNA and CDR2 is YSLEER. Trimming at V came to 0 bases and at J to 4 bases, leaving 8 bases not matched to a gene. The CDR3 is CASSQDKSGRGYNEQFF. In nucleotides, the CDR3 is TGCGCCAGCAGCCAAGATAAAAGCGGGAGAGGATACAATGAGCAGTTCTTC.

The chain joins TRBV27 to TRBJ1-1, with D uncertain. Germline V gene data show CDR1 as MNHEY and CDR2 as SMNVEV (reference sequence). V lost 2 bases and J lost 2, with 6 bases in between. The CDR3 covers 13 residues. The CDR3 protein is CASSLALNTEAFF. Written as DNA, the CDR3 is TGTGCCAGCAGTTTAGCACTCAACACTGAAGCTTTCTTT.

The chain recombines TRBV4-1 with TRBJ1-2; 10 nucleotides line up with TRBD1. Germline-derived CDR1 and CDR2 are MGHRA and YSYEKL. J was trimmed by 4 bases and V by 0 bases; bases with no gene match: 5. The CDR3 spans 16 residues. The CDR3 region is CASSQDIGTGVYGYTF. CDR3 DNA sequence: TGCGCCAGCAGCCAAGATATAGGGACAGGGGTCTATGGCTACACCTTC.

The chain uses TRBV7-9 and TRBJ2-5; D may be TRBD2 (5 bases). Germline loops: CDR1 SEHNR, CDR2 FQNEAQ (reference sequence). The CDR3 runs 15 residues. Trimming left V 6 bases short and J 7 bases short, with 21 bases between. DNA for the CDR3: TGTGCCAGCAGACCAATGACCCCGGACGAGGGGACCCAGTACTTC. Amino acid sequence: CASRPMTPDEGTQYF.

The chain links TRBV27 to TRBJ2-7; D ambiguous. Between the trimmed V and J ends, which lost 2 bases and 3 bases, there was a span of 8 bases. The CDR3 sequence is 13 residues long. CDR1 and CDR2 (germline): MNHEY, SMNVEV (reference sequence). CDR3 amino acids: CASSLTQFYEQYF. Written as DNA, the CDR3 is TGTGCCAGCAGTTTAACCCAGTTCTACGAGCAGTACTTC.

This clone was picked up one time. The chain combines TRBV5-6 with TRBJ2-5; TRBD2 aligns across 10 bases. This CDR3 has 15 amino acids. J gave up 5 bases and V 6 bases, and 10 bases lay outside the gene matches. Germline V lookup: CDR1 SGHDT, CDR2 YYEEEE. DNA for the CDR3: TGTGCCAGCATCAGGATCGAAGCGGGAGGGGAGACCCAGTACTTC. Its translation is CASIRIEAGGETQYF.

The genes are TRBV28 and TRBJ2-4; weak D call: TRBD1 (6 bases). The CDR3 is 15 residues long. V dropped 5 bases and J dropped 6 bases, with 17 bases sitting between them. Looked up from germline, CDR1 is MDHEN and CDR2 is SYDVKM. The chain's CDR3 is CASSRSGTSGNIQYF. Written as DNA, the CDR3 is TGTGCCAGCAGTCGATCCGGGACATCAGGAAACATTCAGTACTTC. The variable domain in full, with the rest retrieved from reference TRBV28 and TRBJ2-4, is DVKVTQSSRYLVKRTGEKVFLECVQDMDHENMFWYRQDPGLGLRLIYFSYDVKMKEKGDIPEGYSVSREKKERFSLILESASTNQTSMYLCASSRSGTSGNIQYFGAGTRLSVL.

The chain links TRBV2 to TRBJ1-5, with D maybe TRBD1 (6 bases). Germline CDR1 SNHLY, CDR2 FYNNEI. Trimming cost V 5 bases and J 1 base, with 12 bases left between them. There are 15 residues in the CDR3. CDR3: CASSWARGSNQPQHF. The DNA of the CDR3 is TGTGCCAGCAGTTGGGCCAGGGGAAGCAATCAGCCCCAGCATTTT.

The V gene is TRBV5-1, the J gene TRBJ1-2; 8 bases fit TRBD1. From germline, CDR1 is SGHRS and CDR2 YFSETQ. This CDR3 region has 12 residues. The V segment lost 4 bases and the J segment 6 bases; nucleotides outside the gene matches: 2. This CDR3 reads CASSPTGDGYTF. CDR3 sequence (DNA): TGCGCCAGCAGCCCGACAGGGGATGGCTACACCTTC.

The gene calls are TRBV28 and TRBJ1-2, with D tentatively TRBD1 (6 bases). CDR1 MDHEN and CDR2 SYDVKM come from the germline V gene. The CDR3 is 14 amino acids. The V and J ends lost 5 bases and 6 bases respectively, with 16 bases between them. The CDR3, as DNA: TGTGCCAGCAGTGGGATACCTCAGGGGAATGGCTACACCTTC. It specifies CASSGIPQGNGYTF.

This sequence joins TRBV5-4 and TRBJ2-2, with D possibly TRBD2 on 6 matching bases. Deletions cut 4 bases from V and 8 bases from J, with 15 bases between. This CDR3 has 14 amino acids. The germline CDR1 and CDR2 sequences are SGHNT and YYREEE (reference sequence). In DNA form, the CDR3 reads TGTGCCAGCAGCCTCAAGGGCGGGGCTGGGGAGCTGTTTTTT. Amino acids: CASSLKGGAGELFF.

This chain links TRBV28 with TRBJ2-2; perhaps TRBD2 as D (5 bases). Germline CDR1 reads MDHEN; CDR2 reads SYDVKM. This CDR3 contains 14 residues. V was clipped by 6 bases and J by 0 bases, with 8 bases between them. This CDR3 is CASRPRANTGELFF. CDR3 nucleotide sequence: TGTGCCAGCAGACCGCGGGCGAACACCGGGGAGCTGTTTTTT.

The genes are TRBV9 and TRBJ1-3, with 10 bases matching TRBD1. The CDR3 is 16 amino acids. From germline, CDR1 is SGDLS and CDR2 YYNGEE. V trimming: 3 bases; J trimming: 2 bases; junction bases outside the gene matches: 5. The DNA for the CDR3 is TGTGCCAGCAGCGCCTCCGGGACAGGGGCTGGAAACACCATATATTTT. Translating gives CASSASGTGAGNTIYF.

The chain carries TRBV5-4 and TRBJ2-1; 7 bases map to TRBD2. V lost 4 bases and J lost 10; bases outside the gene matches: 8. Germline loops: CDR1 SGHNT, CDR2 YYREEE (reference sequence). This CDR3 has 13 residues. The CDR3 DNA sequence: TGTGCCAGCAGCCCGGGTGGGAGGGCGGAGCAGTTCTTC. Its protein product is CASSPGGRAEQFF.

V gene TRBV29-1 combines with J gene TRBJ2-3, with TRBD2 matching 12 bases. This CDR3 has 16 residues. V shed 7 bases and J 6 bases; nucleotides not matched to a gene: 14. Per germline, CDR1 SQVTM and CDR2 ANQGSEA. Here the CDR3 DNA reads TGCAGCGCAACGGGACTAGCGGGCCGAGGGTGGGATACGCAGTATTTT. It codes for CSATGLAGRGWDTQYF.

The CDR3 sequence is CASSPRGGETQYF. The CDR3 DNA sequence: TGTGCCAGCTCACCACGTGGCGGGGAGACCCAGTACTTC. This chain joins TRBV18 and TRBJ2-5; possibly TRBD2 for D (5 bases). The CDR3 consists of 13 residues. Germline CDR1 is KGHSH and CDR2 is LQKENI. V was clipped by 1 base and J by 5 bases, with 8 bases between them.

The chain couples TRBV7-2 to TRBJ2-7, with 7 positions matching TRBD1. This CDR3 is built from 13 residues. Germline CDR1 reads SGHTA; CDR2 reads FQGNSA. Trimming took 5 bases from V and 3 from J; bases not matched to a gene: 4. CDR3: CASSRNRGYEQYF. In DNA form, the CDR3 reads TGTGCCAGCAGCCGGAACAGGGGCTACGAGCAGTACTTC.

This rearrangement joins TRBV11-2 to TRBJ2-1, with D possibly TRBD2 on 5 matching bases. Trimming shortened V by 2 bases and J by 6 bases, and 17 bases separated the two germline ends. Germline CDR1 is SGHAT and CDR2 is FQNNGV. The CDR3 runs to 16 residues. CDR3 sequence reads: CASSLPTSAELNEQFF. The CDR3 DNA sequence: TGTGCCAGCAGCTTACCGACTTCAGCGGAACTCAATGAGCAGTTCTTC.

This clone was counted a single time. This chain connects TRBV6-1 to TRBJ1-2; D unresolved. Germline lookup yields CDR1 MNHNS and CDR2 SASEGT. This CDR3 region has 11 residues. V was trimmed by 6 bases and J by 2 bases, leaving 4 bases between them. The CDR3 reads CASSSNYGYTF. CDR3 DNA: TGTGCCAGCAGCTCCAACTATGGCTACACCTTC.

The gene calls are TRBV6-5 and TRBJ2-7; D call uncertain. V lost 1 base and J 7 bases, leaving 8 bases between the germline ends. Germline assignment: CDR1 MNHEY and CDR2 SVGAGI. The CDR3 totals 12 residues. The CDR3 DNA reads as TGTGCCAGCAGTTACTACACCGGGGAGCAGTACTTC. Protein: CASSYYTGEQYF.

The V and J genes are TRBV5-4 and TRBJ2-2; TRBD1 might be the D (6 bases). The germline V and J ends were trimmed by 5 bases and 7 bases, with 12 bases remaining between them. The CDR3 spans 13 residues. Germline V gives CDR1 SGHNT, CDR2 YYREEE (reference sequence). Here the CDR3 reads CASRNQGIGELFF. DNA of the CDR3: TGTGCCAGCAGGAACCAGGGGATCGGGGAGCTGTTTTTT.

The V and J genes are TRBV4-2 and TRBJ2-5, with a possible D match to TRBD1 (5 bases). V lost 1 base and J 0 bases, leaving 9 bases between the germline ends. CDR1 and CDR2 from the germline V gene are LGHNA and YNFKEQ. The CDR3 has 15 amino acids. The CDR3 protein is CASSQGGRDQETQYF. The CDR3 DNA reads as TGTGCCAGCAGCCAAGGGGGCAGGGACCAAGAGACCCAGTACTTC.

V gene TRBV29-1 combines with J gene TRBJ2-7, with 7 bases that match TRBD2. J was trimmed by 0 bases and V by 4 bases; bases with no gene match: 9. This CDR3 comprises 15 residues. Germline lookup yields CDR1 SQVTM and CDR2 ANQGSEA. CDR3 nucleotides: TGCAGCGTTGCCCTAAGGCTAGCGGACTCCTACGAGCAGTACTTC. Its protein product is CSVALRLADSYEQYF.

This chain's CDR3 is CASSQGLDINEQFF. CDR3 bases: TGCGCCAGCAGCCAGGGACTAGACATAAATGAGCAGTTCTTC. The chain is built from TRBV4-3 and TRBJ2-1, with 8 bases aligning to TRBD2. V dropped 3 bases and J dropped 7; count of bases not matched to a gene: 5. The CDR3 extends over 14 amino acids. Germline assignment: CDR1 LGHNA and CDR2 YSLEER.

The chain links TRBV27 to TRBJ2-3, with 11 nucleotides matching TRBD2. The CDR3 is made up of 15 amino acids. Germline loops: CDR1 MNHEY, CDR2 SMNVEV (reference sequence). V shed 6 bases, J shed 0 bases, and the junction held 2 bases outside the gene matches. In DNA form, the CDR3 reads TGTGCCAGCAGCTCTAGCGGGAGGAGCACAGATACGCAGTATTTT. It codes for CASSSSGRSTDTQYF.

The chain links TRBV11-2 to TRBJ2-3, with D possibly matching TRBD2 (5 bases). V was pared by 1 base and J by 2 bases, with 16 bases between. This CDR3 has 17 residues. CDR1 and CDR2 (germline): SGHAT, FQNNGV. DNA of the CDR3: TGTGCCAGCAGCTTAGGAGGGTGGTTGACTACCACAGATACGCAGTATTTT. It translates to CASSLGGWLTTTDTQYF.

This clone occurred once. The rearrangement joins TRBV2 to TRBJ2-1; 9 nucleotides agree with TRBD2. Per the germline V gene, CDR1 is SNHLY and CDR2 is FYNNEI. Trimming cost V 3 bases and J 4 bases; bases outside gene matches: 4. This CDR3 region has 15 residues. The CDR3 nucleotides read TGTGCCAGCAGTGAGGAGCGGGAGGCATACAATGAGCAGTTCTTC. Translated, it gives CASSEEREAYNEQFF.